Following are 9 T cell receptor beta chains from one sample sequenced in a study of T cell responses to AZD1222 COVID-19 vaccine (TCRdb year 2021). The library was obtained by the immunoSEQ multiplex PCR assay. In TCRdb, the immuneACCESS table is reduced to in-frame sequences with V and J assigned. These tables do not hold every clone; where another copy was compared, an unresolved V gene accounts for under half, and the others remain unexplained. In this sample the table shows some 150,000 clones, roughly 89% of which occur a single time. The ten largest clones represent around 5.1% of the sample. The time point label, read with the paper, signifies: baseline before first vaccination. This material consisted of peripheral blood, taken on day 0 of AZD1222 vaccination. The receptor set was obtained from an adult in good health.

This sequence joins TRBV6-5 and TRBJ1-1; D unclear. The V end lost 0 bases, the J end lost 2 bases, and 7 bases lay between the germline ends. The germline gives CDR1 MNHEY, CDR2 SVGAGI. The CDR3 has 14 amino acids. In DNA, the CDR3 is TGTGCCAGCAGTTACTCTCAAGGAAACACTGAAGCTTTCTTT. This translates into CASSYSQGNTEAFF.

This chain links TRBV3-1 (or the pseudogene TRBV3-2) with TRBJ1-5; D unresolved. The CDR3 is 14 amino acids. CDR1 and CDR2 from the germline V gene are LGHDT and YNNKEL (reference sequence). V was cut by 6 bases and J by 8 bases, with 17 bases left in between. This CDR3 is CASSKYDTREPQHF. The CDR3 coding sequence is TGTGCCAGCAGTAAATACGACACCCGAGAGCCCCAGCATTTT.

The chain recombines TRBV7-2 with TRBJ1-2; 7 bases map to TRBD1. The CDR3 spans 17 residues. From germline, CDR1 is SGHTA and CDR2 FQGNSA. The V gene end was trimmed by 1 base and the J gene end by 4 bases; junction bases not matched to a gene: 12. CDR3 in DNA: TGTGCCAGCAGCTTAGGGGTGGGGCGGACAGGTCTCTATGGCTACACCTTC. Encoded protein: CASSLGVGRTGLYGYTF. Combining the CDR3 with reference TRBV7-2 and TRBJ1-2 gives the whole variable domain GAGVSQSPSNKVTEKGKDVELRCDPISGHTALYWYRQSLGQGLEFLIYFQGNSAPDKSGLPSDRFSAERTGGSVSTLTIQRTQQEDSAVYLCASSLGVGRTGLYGYTFGSGTRLTVV.

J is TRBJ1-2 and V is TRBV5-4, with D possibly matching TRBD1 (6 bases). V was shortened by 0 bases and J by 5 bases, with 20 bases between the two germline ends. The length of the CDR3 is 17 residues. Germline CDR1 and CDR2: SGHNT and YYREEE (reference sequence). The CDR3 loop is CASSLGGAETGLYGYTF. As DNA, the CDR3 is TGTGCCAGCAGCTTGGGGGGAGCGGAGACAGGCCTTTATGGCTACACCTTC.

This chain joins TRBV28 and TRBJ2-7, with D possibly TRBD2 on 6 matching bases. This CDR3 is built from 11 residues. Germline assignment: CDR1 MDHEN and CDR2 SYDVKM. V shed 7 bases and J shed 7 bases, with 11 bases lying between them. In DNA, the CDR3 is TGTGCCAGCACCATCGCGGGGGAGCAGTACTTC. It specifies CASTIAGEQYF.

This chain's CDR3 is CASRDWAGGRTEAFF. Here the CDR3 DNA reads TGTGCCAGCAGAGATTGGGCGGGGGGACGCACTGAAGCTTTCTTT. The V call is TRBV5-5, the J call TRBJ1-1; a possible D gene is TRBD1 (5 bases). This CDR3 has 15 residues. The V end was cut by 5 bases, the J end by 4 bases, with 18 bases between. Per the germline V gene, CDR1 is SGHKS and CDR2 is YYEKEE (reference sequence).

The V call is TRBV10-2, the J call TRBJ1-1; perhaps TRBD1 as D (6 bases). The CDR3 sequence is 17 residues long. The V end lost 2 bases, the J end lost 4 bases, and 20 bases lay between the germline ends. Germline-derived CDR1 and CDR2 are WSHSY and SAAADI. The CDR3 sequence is CASSERGGGLLSTEAFF. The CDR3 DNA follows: TGCGCCAGCAGTGAGCGAGGAGGGGGGCTGCTGAGCACTGAAGCTTTCTTT.

CDR3 sequence: CATSRDLEAGNTYGYTF. In DNA, the CDR3 is TGTGCCACCAGCAGAGATTTAGAGGCAGGGAACACCTATGGCTACACCTTC. V gene TRBV15 combines with J gene TRBJ1-2; D may be TRBD1 (5 bases). The CDR3 totals 17 residues. Deletions cut 0 bases from V and 4 bases from J, with 18 bases between. Germline loops: CDR1 LNHNV, CDR2 YYDKDF (reference sequence).

In DNA, the CDR3 is TGTGCCAGCAGTTATCAGGGGGCAGGGGGCGAGCAGTACTTC. It translates to CASSYQGAGGEQYF. This chain uses TRBV6-5 with TRBJ2-7, with TRBD1 matching over 8 bases. Germline assignment: CDR1 MNHEY and CDR2 SVGAGI. The CDR3 spans 14 residues. J gave up 6 bases and V 3 bases, and 7 bases lay outside the gene matches.